This T cell receptor (beta chain) stems from a study of identical twins. Findings and limits, study-wide: Out-of-frame alpha sequences shared by twins showed excess low generation probability. Weaker excess sharing between twins was seen in beta out-of-frame sequences.

In this sample, this clonotype turned up a few times. Its target is not known. Template switching (which added a universal primer site) was used, and cDNA carried unique molecular identifiers. TCRdb analysed the 5' RACE reads with MiXCR anew, one entry per CDR3 protein. The sample comprises 400,000 or so distinct CDR3 sequences, approximately 10% of which are singletons, and more than 8% rests with the top ten. The sample taken for sequencing was naive T cells sorted from blood. The source is a woman aged 45-60 years in good health.

This CDR3 reads CRASGLYNEQFF. CDR3 nucleotides: TGCAGGGCATCGGGACTATACAATGAGCAGTTCTTC. V is TRBV29-1 and J is TRBJ2-1, with 7 nucleotides matching TRBD2. Germline assignment: CDR1 SQVTM and CDR2 ANQGSEA. This CDR3 contains 12 residues.